This TCR beta chain was sequenced for a study of T cell responses to AZD1222 COVID-19 vaccine. Study overall: Researchers grouped second doses given at about 4 or about 12 weeks into one pool.

About this clone itself: Antigen unknown.

Study-level results: Seropositive status at baseline applied to only a handful of AZD1222 recipients.

The protocol was immunoSEQ multiplex PCR, while the TCRdb copy is restricted to in-frame clones and leaves out a portion. The data show about 97,000 clones, 70% to 90% seen once. This CDR3 comprises 16 residues. The V gene's germline CDR1 is LGHNA and CDR2 YSLEER. V was cut by 0 bases and J by 8 bases, with 16 bases left in between. The chain employs TRBV4-3 and TRBJ1-4; D uncertain. The specimen comprised peripheral blood, sampled on day 0 of AZD1222 vaccination. The sequence was collected from an adult in good health. The CDR3 region has the DNA TGCGCCAGCAGCCAAGATTTGGCACCGAGATACGAAAAACTGTTTTTT. Its translation: CASSQDLAPRYEKLFF.